A single sample is the source of the 14 T cell receptor beta chains below, sequenced in a study of OX40 agonist ivuxolimab in advanced cancers. The method was immunoSEQ multiplex PCR; TCRdb's version includes in-frame clones alone and lacks a portion of them. The data show some 69,000 clones, with roughly 87% seen just once and 4% held by the top ten. Sequenced material: CD4+ or CD8+ T cells sorted from blood, taken in a trial of the OX40 agonist ivuxolimab. The receptors come from an adult with an advanced solid tumor such as melanoma, head and neck, liver or kidney cancer.

Written as DNA, the CDR3 is TGTGCCAGCAGCCTATCCGGGACAGGGGCTCGGGGCTACACCTTC. Its translation is CASSLSGTGARGYTF. This chain uses TRBV7-2 with TRBJ1-2; 10 positions agree with TRBD1. V was clipped by 5 bases and J by 8 bases; unmatched bases: 11. The CDR3 contains 15 residues. Looked up from germline, CDR1 is SGHTA and CDR2 is FQGNSA.

The genes are TRBV4-1 and TRBJ1-2; 7 bases are a match to TRBD1. The V segment lost 1 base and the J segment 4 bases; nucleotides outside the gene matches: 3. The CDR3 has 14 amino acids. The germline CDR1 and CDR2 sequences are MGHRA and YSYEKL. CDR3 sequence: CASSQGDSPYGYTF. DNA for the CDR3: TGCGCCAGCAGCCAAGGGGACAGCCCCTATGGCTACACCTTC.

A word on this clone: Within the sample, other DNA sequences also encode this same CDR3. V gene TRBV18 combines with J gene TRBJ1-2; 9 positions match TRBD1. CDR3 size: 15 residues. Germline V gene sequence: CDR1 KGHSH, CDR2 LQKENI. The junction had 6 bases not matched to a gene; V was cut back by 3 bases and J by 4 bases. In nucleotides, the CDR3 is TGTGCCAGCTCACCGAGGACAGGGGAGAGCTATGGCTACACCTTC. This gives the protein CASSPRTGESYGYTF. The entire variable domain, with the rest obtained from reference TRBV18 and TRBJ1-2, is as follows: NAGVMQNPRHLVRRRGQEARLRCSPMKGHSHVYWYRQLPEEGLKFMVYLQKENIIDESGMPKERFSAEFPKEGPSILRIQQVVRGDSAAYFCASSPRTGESYGYTFGSGTRLTVV.

CDR3 sequence: CASSSGGTMAAQYF. The CDR3 region has the DNA TGTGCCAGCAGTTCCGGGGGAACGATGGCAGCCCAGTACTTC. V and J are TRBV28 and TRBJ2-5; D may be TRBD2 (6 bases). The CDR3 totals 14 residues. CDR1 is MDHEN and CDR2 is SYDVKM in the germline V gene. The germline V and J ends were trimmed by 4 bases and 9 bases, with 18 bases remaining between them.

The gene calls are TRBV11-3 and TRBJ2-3; tentatively, D is TRBD1 (6 bases). V lost 5 bases to trimming and J lost 4 bases, with 10 bases between them. The CDR3 runs 13 residues. The germline V gene encodes CDR1 SGHNT and CDR2 YENEEA. In nucleotides, the CDR3 is TGTGCCAGCAGCCCAGGGGTCCCAGATACGCAGTATTTT. Its protein product is CASSPGVPDTQYF.

This chain's CDR3 is CASSLASYNEQFF. The CDR3 nucleotides are TGTGCCAGCAGCTTAGCTAGCTACAATGAGCAGTTCTTC. The J gene is TRBJ2-1, the V gene TRBV7-8, with no clear D. V gave up 0 bases and J gave up 3 bases, with 3 bases separating them. The CDR3 has 13 residues. Germline V gene sequence: CDR1 SGHVS, CDR2 FQNEAQ.

A note on this clone: Relative to the germline gene, one junction end is altered; a read error may explain this. The rearrangement joins TRBV7-9 to TRBJ2-7; D unresolved. CDR3 length: 13 amino acids. Germline-derived CDR1 and CDR2 are SEHNR and FQNEAQ (reference sequence). CDR3 sequence reads: CASSFQVSHEQYF. For the CDR3, the DNA is TGTGCCAGCAGCTTTCAGGTCTCCCACGAGCAGTACTTC.

The chain joins TRBV28 to TRBJ1-1; 7 bases are a match to TRBD1. The junction had 2 bases not matched to a gene; V was cut back by 6 bases and J by 4 bases. The CDR3 is 12 residues long. CDR1 and CDR2 from the germline V gene are MDHEN and SYDVKM. CDR3 residues: CASRSGGTEAFF. DNA of the CDR3: TGTGCCAGCAGGTCAGGGGGCACTGAAGCTTTCTTT.

V and J are TRBV18 and TRBJ1-1, with a weak D call TRBD1 (5 bases). Deletions cut 3 bases from V and 0 bases from J, with 14 bases between. From germline, CDR1 is KGHSH and CDR2 LQKENI. This CDR3 has 16 amino acids. The CDR3 sequence is CASSPLRQSMNTEAFF. CDR3 DNA: TGTGCCAGCTCACCCCTCCGACAGAGCATGAACACTGAAGCTTTCTTT.

The chain combines TRBV6-5 with TRBJ2-1; either TRBD1 or TRBD2 may supply D (5 bases each). This CDR3 comprises 13 residues. Germline V gives CDR1 MNHEY, CDR2 SVGAGI. V was pared by 5 bases and J by 4 bases, with 9 bases between. The CDR3 nucleotides read TGTGCCAGCAGTCGGGACGGGTACAATGAGCAGTTCTTC. It translates to CASSRDGYNEQFF.

The chain employs TRBV11-3 and TRBJ2-7; 12 positions agree with TRBD1. The CDR3 loop spans 15 amino acids. Germline CDR1 SGHNT, CDR2 YENEEA. V shed 4 bases, J shed 6 bases, and the junction held 7 bases outside the gene matches. The CDR3 DNA follows: TGTGCCAGCAGCTCACTCCGGGACAGGGGGCGCGAGCAGTACTTC. Its translation: CASSSLRDRGREQYF.

This chain joins TRBV2 and TRBJ1-4, with D hard to call. This CDR3 comprises 13 residues. Germline V gene sequence: CDR1 SNHLY, CDR2 FYNNEI. The germline V and J ends were trimmed by 7 bases and 3 bases, with 9 bases remaining between them. CDR3 DNA: TGTGCCAGCACCTTCGCGGCTAATGAAAAACTGTTTTTT. It is translated as CASTFAANEKLFF.

V gene TRBV18 combines with J gene TRBJ2-2; 7 bases are shared with TRBD1. V was clipped by 1 base and J by 11 bases; unmatched bases: 13. Germline CDR1 reads KGHSH; CDR2 reads LQKENI. CDR3 length equals 16 residues. The CDR3 is CASSPQTGTVNIELFF. CDR3 sequence (DNA): TGTGCCAGCTCACCACAAACCGGGACAGTAAACATCGAGCTGTTTTTT.

The CDR3 reads CASSWGSSNTGELFF. The CDR3 bases are TGTGCCAGCAGTTGGGGAAGCTCGAACACCGGGGAGCTGTTTTTT. This rearrangement joins TRBV6-6 to TRBJ2-2; no firm D call. The CDR3 runs to 15 residues. Trimming cost V 4 bases and J 0 bases, with 9 bases left between them. Germline CDR1 MNHNY, CDR2 SVGAGI (reference sequence).